Below, one TCR beta chain is given with its context. This sample was included in a study of blood T cell repertoires in COVID-19. Donors were grouped by their self-reported clinical history. Clones were read by immunoSEQ multiplex PCR, and TCRdb kept only the in-frame ones, dropping some. In the table there are under 450,000 clones, around four fifths of which are singletons. V was clipped by 2 bases and J by 6 bases, with 13 bases between them. CDR1 and CDR2 from the germline V gene are MNHNS and SASEGT. The CDR3 is made up of 14 amino acids. This clonotype was obtained from a woman aged 45-65 years who had recovered from COVID-19. The chain joins TRBV6-1 to TRBJ1-1; D is perhaps TRBD1 (5 bases). The sequenced sample was PBMCs or T cells enriched from blood (not recorded which). CDR3 sequence: CASSEYRGGAEAFF. Here the CDR3 DNA reads TGTGCCAGCAGTGAATATCGGGGGGGGGCTGAAGCTTTCTTT.